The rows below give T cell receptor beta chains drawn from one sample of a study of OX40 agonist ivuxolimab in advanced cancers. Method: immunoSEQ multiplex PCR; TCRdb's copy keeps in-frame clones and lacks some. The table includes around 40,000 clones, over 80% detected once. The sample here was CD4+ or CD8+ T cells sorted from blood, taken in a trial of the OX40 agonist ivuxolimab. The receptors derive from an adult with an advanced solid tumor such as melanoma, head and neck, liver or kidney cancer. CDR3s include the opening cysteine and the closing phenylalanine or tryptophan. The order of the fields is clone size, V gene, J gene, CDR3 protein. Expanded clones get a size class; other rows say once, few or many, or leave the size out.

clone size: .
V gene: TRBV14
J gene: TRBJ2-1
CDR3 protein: CASSQGLAGGPSEQFF

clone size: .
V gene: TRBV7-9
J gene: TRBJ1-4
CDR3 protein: CASSLAVSEKLFF

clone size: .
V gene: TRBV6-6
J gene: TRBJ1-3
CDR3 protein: CASRESSGNTIYF

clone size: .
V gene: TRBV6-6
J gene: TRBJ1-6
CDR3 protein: CASSPGINSPLHF

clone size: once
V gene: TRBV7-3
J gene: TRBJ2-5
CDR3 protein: CASSLMGSGMETQYF

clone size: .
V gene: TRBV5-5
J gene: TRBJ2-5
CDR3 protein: CASSLGTLRGETQYF

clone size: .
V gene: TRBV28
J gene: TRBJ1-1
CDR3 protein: CASSLSGARTEAFF

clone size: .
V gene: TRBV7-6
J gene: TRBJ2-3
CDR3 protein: CASSMTPDTQYF

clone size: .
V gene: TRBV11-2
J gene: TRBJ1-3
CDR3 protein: CASSLSGSGNTIYF

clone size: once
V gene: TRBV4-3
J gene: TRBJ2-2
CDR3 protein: CASSREGNTGELFF

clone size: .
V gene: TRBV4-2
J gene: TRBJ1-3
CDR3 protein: CASSQDKGNTIYF

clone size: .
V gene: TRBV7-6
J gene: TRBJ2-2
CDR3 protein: CASSFGTSTGELFF

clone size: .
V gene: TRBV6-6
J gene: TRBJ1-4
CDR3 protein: CASTPRGGSNEKLFF

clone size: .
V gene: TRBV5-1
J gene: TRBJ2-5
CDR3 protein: CASSLVPGQQETQYF

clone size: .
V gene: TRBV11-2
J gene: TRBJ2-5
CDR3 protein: CASSLGGSVKTQYF

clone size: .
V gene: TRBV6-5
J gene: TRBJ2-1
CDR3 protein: CASSEKWRNEQFF

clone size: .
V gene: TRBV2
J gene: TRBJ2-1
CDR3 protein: CASSRGLNEQFF

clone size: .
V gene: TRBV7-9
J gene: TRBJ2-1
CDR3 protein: CASSLLRDSSYNEQFF

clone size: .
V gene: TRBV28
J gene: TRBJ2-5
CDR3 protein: CASRLAGVETQYF

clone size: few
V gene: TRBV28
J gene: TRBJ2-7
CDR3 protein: CASSLQGKQYF

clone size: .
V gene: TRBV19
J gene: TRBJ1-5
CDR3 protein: CASRDKGPGKRGNQPQHF

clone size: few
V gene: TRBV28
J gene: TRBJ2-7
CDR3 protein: CASSGTGGDEQYF

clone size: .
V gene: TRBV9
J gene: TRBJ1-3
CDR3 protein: CASSVVGSGNTIYF

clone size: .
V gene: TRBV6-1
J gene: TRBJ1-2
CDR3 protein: CASSEGEGSMRGYTF

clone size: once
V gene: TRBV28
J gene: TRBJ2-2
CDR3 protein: CASRRTAGELFF

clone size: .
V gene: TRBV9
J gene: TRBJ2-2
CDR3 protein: CASSLRGRGSNTGELFF

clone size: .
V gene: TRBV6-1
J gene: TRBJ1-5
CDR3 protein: CASRTGEGQPQHF

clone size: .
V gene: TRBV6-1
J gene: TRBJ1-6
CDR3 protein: CASSASTGGNSPLHF

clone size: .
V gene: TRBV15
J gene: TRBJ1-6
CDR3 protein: CATSPRTENSPLHF

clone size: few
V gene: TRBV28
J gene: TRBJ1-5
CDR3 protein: CASSLDGNQPQHF

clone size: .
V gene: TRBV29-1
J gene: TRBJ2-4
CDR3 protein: CSVELGQGGDIQYF

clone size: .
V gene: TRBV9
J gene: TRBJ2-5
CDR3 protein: CASNRDAGTGGKTQYF

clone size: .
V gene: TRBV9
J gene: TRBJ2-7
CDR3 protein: CASSVSGGRDEQYF

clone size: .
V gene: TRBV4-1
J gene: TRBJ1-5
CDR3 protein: CASSPGTRGAGQPQHF

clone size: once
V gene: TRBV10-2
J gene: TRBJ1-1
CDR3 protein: CASSELGGYTEAFF

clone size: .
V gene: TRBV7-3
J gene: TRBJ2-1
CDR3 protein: CASRQAGGRNEQFF

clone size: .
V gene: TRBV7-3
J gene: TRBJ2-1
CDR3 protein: CASSPTSGNEQFF

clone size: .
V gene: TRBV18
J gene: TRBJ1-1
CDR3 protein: CASSPGSRTEAFF

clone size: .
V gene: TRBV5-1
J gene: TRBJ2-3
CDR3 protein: CASSGSGRADTQYF

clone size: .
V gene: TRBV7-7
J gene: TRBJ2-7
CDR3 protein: CASSLALSSYEQYF

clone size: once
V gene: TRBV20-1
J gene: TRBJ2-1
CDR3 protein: CSATDNHEQFF

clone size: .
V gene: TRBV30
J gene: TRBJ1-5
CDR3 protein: CAWIGTGVRNQPQHF

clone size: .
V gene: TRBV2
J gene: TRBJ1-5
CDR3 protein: CASSEAPGNSNQPQHF

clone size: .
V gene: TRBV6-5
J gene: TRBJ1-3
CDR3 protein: CASSSLTGNTIYF

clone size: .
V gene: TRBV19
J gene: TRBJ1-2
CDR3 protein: CASSPGQAGNYGYTF

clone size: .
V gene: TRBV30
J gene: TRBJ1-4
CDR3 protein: CAWSVLEELFF

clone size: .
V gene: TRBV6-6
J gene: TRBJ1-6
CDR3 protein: CASSYTGGNSPLHF

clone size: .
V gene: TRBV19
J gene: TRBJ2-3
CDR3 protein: CASSIGTDTQYF

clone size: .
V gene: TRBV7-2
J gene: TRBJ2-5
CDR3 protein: CASSQDRWETQYF

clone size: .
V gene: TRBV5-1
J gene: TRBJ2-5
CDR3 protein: CASSNDRGRFISETQYF

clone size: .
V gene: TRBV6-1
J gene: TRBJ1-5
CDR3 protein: CASGASVIQPQHF

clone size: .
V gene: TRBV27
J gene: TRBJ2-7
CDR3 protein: CASRSPGQGAYEQYF

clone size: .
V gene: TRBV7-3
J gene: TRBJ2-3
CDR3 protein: CASIEGGDTQYF

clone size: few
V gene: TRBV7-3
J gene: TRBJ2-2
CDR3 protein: CASSPTSGGLANTGELFF